The T cell receptor beta chain under discussion was sequenced for a study of spatial heterogeneity in lung cancer. Background on the study: On average, each unique TCR and UMI combination appeared more than ten times in raw reads.

Trimming cost V 3 bases and J 6 bases; bases outside gene matches: 9. Germline CDR1 MDHEN, CDR2 SYDVKM. The CDR3 loop spans 18 amino acids. A unique molecular identifier was carried by every single TCR cDNA molecule. TCRdb redid the calling of the 5' RACE reads with MiXCR, one entry per CDR3 protein. The profile shows 43,000 or so distinct CDR3 sequences, approximately 7% of them singletons. Time point described: sample taken at primary tumor resection. Whole RNA obtained from tumor, nontumor lung or frozen PBMC underwent sequencing without sorting. The donor group consisted of approximately 77 patients who had untreated, early-stage non-small cell lung cancer. This clonotype was counted ten times or more.

Source: PBMCs, taken at surgery. The rearrangement uses TRBV28 and TRBJ2-3; TRBD2 matches 16 bases. The TCR originated in a female donor with early-stage non-small cell lung cancer. In nucleotides, the CDR3 is TGTGCCAGCAGTTTGCCGGGACTAGCGGGGGGGATGGTTGATACGCAGTATTTT. This codes for CASSLPGLAGGMVDTQYF.